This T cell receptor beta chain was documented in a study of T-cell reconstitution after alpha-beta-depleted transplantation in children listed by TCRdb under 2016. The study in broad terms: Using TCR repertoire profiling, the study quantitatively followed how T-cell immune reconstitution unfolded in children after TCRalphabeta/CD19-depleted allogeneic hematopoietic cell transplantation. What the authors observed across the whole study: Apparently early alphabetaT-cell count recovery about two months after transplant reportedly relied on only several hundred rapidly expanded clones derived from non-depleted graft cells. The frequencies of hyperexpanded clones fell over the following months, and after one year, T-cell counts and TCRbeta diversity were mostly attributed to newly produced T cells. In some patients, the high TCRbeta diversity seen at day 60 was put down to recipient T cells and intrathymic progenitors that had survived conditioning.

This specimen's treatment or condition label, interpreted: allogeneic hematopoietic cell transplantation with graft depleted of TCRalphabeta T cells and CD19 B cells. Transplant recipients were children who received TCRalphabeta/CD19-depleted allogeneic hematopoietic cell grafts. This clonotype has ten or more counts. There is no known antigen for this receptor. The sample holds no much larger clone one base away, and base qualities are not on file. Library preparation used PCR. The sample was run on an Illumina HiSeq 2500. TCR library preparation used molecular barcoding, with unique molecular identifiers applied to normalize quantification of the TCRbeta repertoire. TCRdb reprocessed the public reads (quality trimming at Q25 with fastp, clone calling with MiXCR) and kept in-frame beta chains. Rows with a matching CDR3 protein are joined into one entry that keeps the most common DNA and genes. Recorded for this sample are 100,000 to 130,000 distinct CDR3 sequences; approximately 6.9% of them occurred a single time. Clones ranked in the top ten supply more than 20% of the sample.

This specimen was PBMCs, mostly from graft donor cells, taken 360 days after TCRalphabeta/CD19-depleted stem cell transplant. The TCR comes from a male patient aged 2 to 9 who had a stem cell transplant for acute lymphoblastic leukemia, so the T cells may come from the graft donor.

The nucleotides are TGTGCCAGCAGCCATCCGAAGACTAGGGTATCCTCTGAGCAGTTCTTC. It is translated as CASSHPKTRVSSEQFF. The chain employs TRBV11-2 and TRBJ2-1; 6 matching bases give a weak D call of TRBD2. The CDR3 runs 16 residues from the cysteine to the phenylalanine. Here the CDR3 DNA is all that survives: 48 bases in frame from base 1. From the germline V gene, CDR1 is SGHAT and CDR2 is FQNNGV. Cut back by 5 bases and 9 bases, the V and J ends lie 23 bases apart.